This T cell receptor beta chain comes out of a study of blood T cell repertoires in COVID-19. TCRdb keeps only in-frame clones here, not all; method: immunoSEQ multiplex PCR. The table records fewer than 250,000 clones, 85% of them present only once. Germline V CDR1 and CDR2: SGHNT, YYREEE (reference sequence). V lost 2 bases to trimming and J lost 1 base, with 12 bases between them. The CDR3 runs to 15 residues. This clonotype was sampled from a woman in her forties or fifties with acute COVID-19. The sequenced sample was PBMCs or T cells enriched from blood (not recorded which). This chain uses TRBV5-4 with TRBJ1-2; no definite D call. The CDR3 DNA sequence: TGTGCCAGCAGCTTAGACCGGGTGCTTAACTATGGCTACACCTTC. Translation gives CASSLDRVLNYGYTF.